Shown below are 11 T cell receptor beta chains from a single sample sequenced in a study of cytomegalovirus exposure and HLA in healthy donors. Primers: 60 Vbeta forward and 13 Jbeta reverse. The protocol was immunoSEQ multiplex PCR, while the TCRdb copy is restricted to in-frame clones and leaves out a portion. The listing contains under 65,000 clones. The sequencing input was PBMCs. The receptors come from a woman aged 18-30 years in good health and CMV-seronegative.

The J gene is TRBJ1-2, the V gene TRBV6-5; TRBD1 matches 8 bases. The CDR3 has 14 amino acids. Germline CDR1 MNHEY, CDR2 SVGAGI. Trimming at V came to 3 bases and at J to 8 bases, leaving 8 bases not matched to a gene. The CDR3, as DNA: TGTGCCAGCAGTTATACAGGGGGTGCGTGGGGCTACACCTTC. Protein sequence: CASSYTGGAWGYTF.

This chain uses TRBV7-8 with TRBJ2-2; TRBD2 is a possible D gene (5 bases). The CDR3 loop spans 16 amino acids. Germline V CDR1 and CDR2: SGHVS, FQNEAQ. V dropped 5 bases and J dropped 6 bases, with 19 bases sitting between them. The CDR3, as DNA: TGTGCCAGCAGCGATACGAGGGCGAGATCAGCCGGGGAGCTGTTTTTT. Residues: CASSDTRARSAGELFF.

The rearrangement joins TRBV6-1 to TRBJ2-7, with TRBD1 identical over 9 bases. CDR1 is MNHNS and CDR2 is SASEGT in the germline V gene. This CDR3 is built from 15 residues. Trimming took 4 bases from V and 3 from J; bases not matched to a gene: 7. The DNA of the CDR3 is TGTGCCAGCAGTGTCACAGGGGGCTTAATCTACGAGCAGTACTTC. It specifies CASSVTGGLIYEQYF.

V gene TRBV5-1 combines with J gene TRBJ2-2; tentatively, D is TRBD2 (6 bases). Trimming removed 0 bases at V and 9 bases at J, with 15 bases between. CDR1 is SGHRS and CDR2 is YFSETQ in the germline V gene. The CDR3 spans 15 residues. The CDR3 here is CASSLAAGPDRELFF. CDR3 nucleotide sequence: TGCGCCAGCAGCTTGGCCGCGGGGCCAGACCGGGAGCTGTTTTTT.

CDR3 sequence: CASSLGPMSSSYNEQFF. The CDR3 DNA sequence: TGTGCCAGCAGCTTAGGCCCAATGAGTAGCTCCTACAATGAGCAGTTCTTC. The chain couples TRBV13 to TRBJ2-1; D is undetermined. Trimming removed 0 bases from V and 0 bases from J, with 12 bases in between. Germline CDR1 is PRHDT and CDR2 is FYEKMQ (reference sequence). The CDR3 length is 17 residues.

DNA for the CDR3: TGCAGCGTGGGGAGCGTTACAGGGCACACTGAAGCTTTCTTT. Translating gives CSVGSVTGHTEAFF. The chain is built from TRBV29-1 and TRBJ1-1, with D perhaps matching TRBD1 (6 bases). CDR3 length: 14 residues. V was shortened by 6 bases and J by 3 bases, with 17 bases between the two germline ends. Germline V gene data show CDR1 as SQVTM and CDR2 as ANQGSEA.

In DNA form, the CDR3 reads TGCAGCGTTCCCGGGGGGCCGCGCTATGGCTACACCTTC. Its translation: CSVPGGPRYGYTF. This chain joins TRBV29-1 and TRBJ1-2, with D possibly TRBD1 on 6 matching bases. The germline V gene encodes CDR1 SQVTM and CDR2 ANQGSEA. The length of the CDR3 is 13 residues. Trimming cost V 5 bases and J 4 bases, with 14 bases left between them.

The CDR3 spells CASNGETQYF. CDR3 DNA: TGTGCCAGCAATGGCGAGACCCAGTACTTC. This chain uses TRBV7-8 with TRBJ2-5; D is uncertain. CDR1 and CDR2 (germline): SGHVS, FQNEAQ. The V end lost 7 bases, the J end lost 5 bases, and 5 bases lay between the germline ends. This CDR3 spans 10 amino acids.

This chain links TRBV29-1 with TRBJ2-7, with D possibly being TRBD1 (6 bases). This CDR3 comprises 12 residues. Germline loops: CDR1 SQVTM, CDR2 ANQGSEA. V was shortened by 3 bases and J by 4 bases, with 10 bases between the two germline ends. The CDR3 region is CSVEGRGYEQYF. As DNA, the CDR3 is TGCAGCGTTGAGGGCAGGGGTTACGAGCAGTACTTC.

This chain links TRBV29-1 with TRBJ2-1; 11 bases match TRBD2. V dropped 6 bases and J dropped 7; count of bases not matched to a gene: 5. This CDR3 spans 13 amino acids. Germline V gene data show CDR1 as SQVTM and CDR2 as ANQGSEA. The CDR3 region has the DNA TGCAGCGTGACTAGCGGGATATGGAATGAGCAGTTCTTC. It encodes CSVTSGIWNEQFF.

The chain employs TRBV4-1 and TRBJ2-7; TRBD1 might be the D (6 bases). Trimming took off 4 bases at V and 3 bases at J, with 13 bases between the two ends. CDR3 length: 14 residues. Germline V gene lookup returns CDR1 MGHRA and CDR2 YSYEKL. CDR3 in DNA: TGCGCCAGCAGCCGTTCAACAGGGAACTACGAGCAGTACTTC. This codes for CASSRSTGNYEQYF.